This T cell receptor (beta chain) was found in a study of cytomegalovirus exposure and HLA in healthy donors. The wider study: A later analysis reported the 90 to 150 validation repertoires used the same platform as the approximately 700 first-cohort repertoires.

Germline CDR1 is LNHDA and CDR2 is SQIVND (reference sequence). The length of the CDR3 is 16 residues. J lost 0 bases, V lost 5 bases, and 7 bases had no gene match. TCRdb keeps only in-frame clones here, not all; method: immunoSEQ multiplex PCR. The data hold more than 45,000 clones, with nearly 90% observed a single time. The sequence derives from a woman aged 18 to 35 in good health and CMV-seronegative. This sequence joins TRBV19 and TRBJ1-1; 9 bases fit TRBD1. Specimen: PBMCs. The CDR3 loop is CASSAGTGIMNTEAFF. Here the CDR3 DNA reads TGTGCCAGTAGTGCAGGGACAGGGATTATGAACACTGAAGCTTTCTTT.